The T cell receptor (beta chain) under discussion was sequenced for a study of vaccination effects on CD4 cells after COVID-19. Study-level information: Relative to the second dose, post-vaccine samples were obtained a median of 72 days later.

Ahead of sequencing, the ViraFEST assay grew antigen-specific CD4+ T cells using viral peptide pools. With 10 to 11 days of culture completed, CD4+ T cells were isolated. All participants had two doses of either the BNT162b2 or mRNA-1273 vaccine. Comments on this clone: What it binds is unknown.

Profiled with immunoSEQ multiplex PCR; TCRdb holds only in-frame clones, not every one. The table has approximately 74,000 clones, about three quarters seen once. This TCR came from a human donor who received a COVID-19 vaccine. The sample here was CD4+ T cells from PBMCs cultured with HCoV-OC43 spike peptides, taken after COVID-19 vaccination. Subset noted: HCoV-OC43 spike overlapping peptide pool stimulation.

CDR3 in amino acids: CASRSWGGGAKDTQYF. DNA for the CDR3: TGTGCCAGCAGGTCTTGGGGCGGGGGGGCAAAAGATACGCAGTATTTT. The chain combines TRBV7-2 with TRBJ2-3, with 9 bases lining up with TRBD2. The CDR3 has 16 amino acids. The V segment lost 6 bases and the J segment 5 bases; nucleotides outside the gene matches: 12. From germline, CDR1 is SGHTA and CDR2 FQGNSA.